Presented here are 30 T cell receptor beta chains from one specimen sequenced in a study of shared clonotypes between healthy human individuals. Terminally differentiated effector memory CD45RA+ cells were excluded from the naive CD8 cells, which were CD45RO-negative and positively selected for CCR7. Repertoires were generated with immunoSEQ multiplex PCR, while TCRdb's copy carries only in-frame clones and drops some. The data show about 2 million clones, about 95% seen once. Sequences were obtained from naive CD8+ T cells sorted from blood. Receptor source: a young man in good health.

The chain employs TRBV14 and TRBJ2-7; 14 bases match TRBD2. This CDR3 comprises 16 residues. Per germline, CDR1 SGHDN and CDR2 FVKESK. Germline trimming cut 1 base from V and 6 bases from J; bases unmatched to any gene: 5. Written as DNA, the CDR3 is TGTGCCAGCAGCCAAGGGACTAGCGGGAGGTGGGGCGAGCAGTACTTC. Residues: CASSQGTSGRWGEQYF.

This clone was observed a single time. V gene TRBV9 combines with J gene TRBJ2-3; D uncertain. Germline assignment: CDR1 SGDLS and CDR2 YYNGEE. This CDR3 is 13 amino acids long. With 1 base removed from V and 4 bases from J, the gap between germline ends came to 7 bases. As DNA, the CDR3 is TGTGCCAGCAGCGTATACGGCCCAGATACGCAGTATTTT. Translation: CASSVYGPDTQYF.

V is TRBV5-1 and J is TRBJ2-1; D may be TRBD1 or TRBD2 (6 bases each). V lost 0 bases and J 7 bases, leaving 11 bases between the germline ends. CDR1 is SGHRS and CDR2 is YFSETQ in the germline V gene. CDR3 length equals 14 residues. The CDR3 coding sequence is TGCGCCAGCAGCTTGGAGGGGGGTTGGAATGAGCAGTTCTTC. This sequence encodes CASSLEGGWNEQFF.

Here the CDR3 DNA reads TGTGCCAGCAGCTTTAGACAACCCCCGTATACGCAGTATTTT. Its translation is CASSFRQPPYTQYF. V usage is TRBV11-2 and J usage is TRBJ2-3; D is uncertain. In germline, CDR1 is SGHAT, CDR2 FQNNGV. This CDR3 comprises 14 residues. The ends were cut back, 3 bases at V and 7 bases at J, with 14 bases in the middle. The full variable domain, rest sourced from reference TRBV11-2 and TRBJ2-3, is EAGVAQSPRYKIIEKRQSVAFWCNPISGHATLYWYQQILGQGPKLLIQFQNNGVVDDSQLPKDRFSAERLKGVDSTLKIQPAKLEDSAVYLCASSFRQPPYTQYFGPGTRLTVL.

The rearrangement joins TRBV30 to TRBJ1-3; D may be TRBD1 (5 bases). The CDR3 is 14 amino acids. CDR1 GTSNPN and CDR2 SVGIG come from the germline V gene (reference sequence). V was pared by 0 bases and J by 2 bases, with 8 bases between. This CDR3 reads CAWSVAGTGNTIYF. The CDR3 DNA reads as TGTGCCTGGAGTGTAGCAGGGACTGGAAACACCATATATTTT.

The CDR3 coding sequence is TGTGCCAGCAGCTTAGGTCCAGGGATAAGCTCCTATAATTCACCCCTCCACTTT. As protein: CASSLGPGISSYNSPLHF. The chain recombines TRBV7-6 with TRBJ1-6; TRBD1 is a possible D gene (5 bases). Deletions cut 1 base from V and 0 bases from J, with 13 bases between. Germline CDR1 and CDR2: SGHVS and FNYEAQ. The CDR3 is made up of 18 amino acids. The full variable domain, in which reference TRBV7-6 and TRBJ1-6 provide the parts outside the CDR3, is GAGVSQSPRYKVTKRGQDVALRCDPISGHVSLYWYRQALGQGPEFLTYFNYEAQQDKSGLPNDRFSAERPEGSISTLTIQRTEQRDSAMYRCASSLGPGISSYNSPLHFGNGTRLTVT.

The chain combines TRBV5-6 with TRBJ2-1; no clear D gene. The CDR3 runs to 12 residues. V was cut by 1 base and J by 6 bases, with 5 bases left in between. Germline V gives CDR1 SGHDT, CDR2 YYEEEE. CDR3 nucleotide sequence: TGTGCCAGCAGCTTGTTTCCCAATGAGCAGTTCTTC. This translates into CASSLFPNEQFF. The full variable domain, with the rest looked up from reference TRBV5-6 and TRBJ2-1, is DAGVTQSPTHLIKTRGQQVTLRCSPKSGHDTVSWYQQALGQGPQFIFQYYEEEERQRGNFPDRFSGHQFPNYSSELNVNALLLGDSALYLCASSLFPNEQFFGPGTRLTVL.

The rearrangement joins TRBV19 to TRBJ1-5; D unresolved. The germline gives CDR1 LNHDA, CDR2 SQIVND (reference sequence). V was clipped by 3 bases and J by 4 bases, with 13 bases between them. The CDR3 runs 15 residues. This chain's CDR3 is CASSINLEGNQPQHF. The CDR3 DNA reads TGTGCCAGTAGTATTAACCTTGAGGGTAATCAGCCCCAGCATTTT.

The gene calls are TRBV29-1 and TRBJ2-2; 7 bases are shared with TRBD1. This CDR3 is 12 amino acids long. In germline, CDR1 is SQVTM, CDR2 ANQGSEA. V shed 4 bases and J 6 bases; nucleotides not matched to a gene: 2. The CDR3: CSVGQGAGELFF. CDR3 sequence (DNA): TGCAGCGTTGGACAGGGTGCCGGGGAGCTGTTTTTT.

This clone was counted once. The chain couples TRBV10-3 to TRBJ1-6; D not certain. This CDR3 region has 15 residues. Germline CDR1 and CDR2: ENHRY and SYGVKD. V dropped 3 bases and J dropped 9 bases, with 15 bases sitting between them. DNA of the CDR3: TGTGCCATCAGTGATCATGTGGACGGTGGTTCACCCCTCCACTTT. It codes for CAISDHVDGGSPLHF.

V usage is TRBV7-8 and J usage is TRBJ2-7, with TRBD2 identical over 7 bases. V was pared by 4 bases and J by 1 base, with 1 base of the junction left unmatched. This CDR3 has 13 amino acids. CDR1 and CDR2 from the germline V gene are SGHVS and FQNEAQ. The chain's CDR3 is CASSWGGSYEQYF. As DNA, the CDR3 is TGTGCCAGCAGCTGGGGAGGGTCCTACGAGCAGTACTTC.

The rearrangement uses TRBV4-3 and TRBJ2-1; D perhaps matches TRBD2 (5 bases). V lost 0 bases, J lost 2 bases, and 14 bases lay in between. Germline V lookup: CDR1 LGHNA, CDR2 YSLEER. This CDR3 has 17 residues. The CDR3 loop is CASSQDFWRVTYNEQFF. Written as DNA, the CDR3 is TGCGCCAGCAGCCAAGATTTTTGGCGGGTTACCTACAATGAGCAGTTCTTC.

Details on this clone: At the DNA level, this CDR3 is encoded by other sequences in the same sample as well. The V gene is TRBV7-9, the J gene TRBJ2-7; D ambiguous. Trimming took off 6 bases at V and 4 bases at J, with 13 bases between the two ends. The length of the CDR3 is 13 residues. The germline CDR1 and CDR2 sequences are SEHNR and FQNEAQ (reference sequence). CDR3 bases: TGTGCCAGCAGTTCGGGCCTTACTTACGAGCAGTACTTC. This translates into CASSSGLTYEQYF.

The chain has TRBV7-9 and TRBJ2-7; D is unclear. Trimming pared 0 bases from V and 3 bases from J, leaving 9 bases between. Looked up from germline, CDR1 is SEHNR and CDR2 is FQNEAQ (reference sequence). The length of the CDR3 is 14 residues. Written as DNA, the CDR3 is TGTGCCAGCAGCTTAGCACTGGTTTTCTACGAGCAGTACTTC. Protein product: CASSLALVFYEQYF.

The chain joins TRBV9 to TRBJ2-7; D unresolved. The V gene's germline CDR1 is SGDLS and CDR2 YYNGEE. This CDR3 spans 14 amino acids. Trimming stripped 0 bases from V and 2 bases from J, with 9 bases between. Written as DNA, the CDR3 is TGTGCCAGCAGCGTAGATGGTTTTGCCTACGAGCAGTACTTC. This translates into CASSVDGFAYEQYF.

This chain links TRBV5-4 with TRBJ2-3; 9 nucleotides match TRBD2. Germline V gives CDR1 SGHNT, CDR2 YYREEE (reference sequence). The V and J ends lost 6 bases and 2 bases, in that order; junction bases with no gene match: 10. The CDR3 consists of 16 residues. The CDR3 region is CASTRGERGDTDTQYF. The CDR3 nucleotides read TGTGCCAGCACCCGGGGCGAGCGGGGGGACACAGATACGCAGTATTTT.

This clone was picked up one time. This specimen includes other DNA sequences encoding the same CDR3. This rearrangement joins TRBV11-2 to TRBJ2-5, with TRBD1 identical over 7 bases. V shed 6 bases and J 0 bases; nucleotides not matched to a gene: 1. This CDR3 is built from 13 residues. In germline, CDR1 is SGHAT, CDR2 FQNNGV. DNA of the CDR3: TGTGCCAGCAGTGGGACAGACCAAGAGACCCAGTACTTC. The encoded protein is CASSGTDQETQYF.

J is TRBJ2-3 and V is TRBV2; 9 bases match TRBD2. V was pared by 4 bases and J by 2 bases, with 10 bases of the junction left unmatched. Germline V gene data show CDR1 as SNHLY and CDR2 as FYNNEI. This CDR3 is built from 17 residues. CDR3 sequence: CASSVRFPSGTTDTQYF. The CDR3 region has the DNA TGTGCCAGCAGTGTTAGGTTTCCTAGCGGGACCACAGATACGCAGTATTTT.

The chain employs TRBV6-5 and TRBJ2-1; 13 bases are shared with TRBD2. Germline CDR1 and CDR2: MNHEY and SVGAGI. This CDR3 contains 15 residues. With 7 bases clipped from V and 6 bases from J, the junction kept 6 bases outside the gene matches. The CDR3 region is CASTSGTSGINEQFF. DNA for the CDR3: TGTGCCAGCACCTCCGGGACTAGCGGGATCAATGAGCAGTTCTTC.

The V and J genes are TRBV30 and TRBJ2-7; 9 bases agree with TRBD2. V was clipped by 2 bases and J by 0 bases; unmatched bases: 8. Germline V gene data show CDR1 as GTSNPN and CDR2 as SVGIG (reference sequence). This CDR3 has 16 amino acids. CDR3 coding DNA: TGTGCCTGGAGTCTAGCGGGAAATAGGAGCTCCTACGAGCAGTACTTC. Its translation is CAWSLAGNRSSYEQYF.

The chain carries TRBV2 and TRBJ2-5; 13 nucleotides line up with TRBD2. The CDR3 is 15 amino acids. Germline V gene sequence: CDR1 SNHLY, CDR2 FYNNEI. The V segment lost 7 bases and the J segment 4 bases; nucleotides outside the gene matches: 6. Here the CDR3 DNA reads TGTGCCAGCATCGATGGACTAGCGGGAGTAGAGACCCAGTACTTC. Its protein is CASIDGLAGVETQYF.

The chain is built from TRBV5-1 and TRBJ2-3; D gene uncertain. This CDR3 has 14 amino acids. Germline CDR1 SGHRS, CDR2 YFSETQ. The V end lost 3 bases, the J end lost 2 bases, and 10 bases lay between the germline ends. The CDR3 DNA is TGCGCCAGCAGCTCCTACATCCCCACAGATACGCAGTATTTT. It codes for CASSSYIPTDTQYF.

This clone was seen just once. This CDR3 is also generated by other DNA sequences in the sample. The gene calls are TRBV25-1 and TRBJ1-5; D is unclear. This CDR3 has 14 residues. Deletions cut 1 base from V and 2 bases from J, with 6 bases between. Looked up from germline, CDR1 is MGHDK and CDR2 is SYGVNS. CDR3 sequence reads: CASSELGGNQPQHF. The CDR3 DNA reads TGTGCCAGCAGTGAATTGGGCGGCAATCAGCCCCAGCATTTT.

The gene calls are TRBV14 and TRBJ2-7, with 10 bases lining up with TRBD1. J lost 2 bases, V lost 4 bases, and 2 bases had no gene match. The germline gives CDR1 SGHDN, CDR2 FVKESK. The CDR3 consists of 14 residues. In nucleotides, the CDR3 is TGTGCCAGCAGCCGTGGACAGGGGGCCTACGAGCAGTACTTC. It is translated as CASSRGQGAYEQYF.

The chain links TRBV27 to TRBJ2-7; 7 positions match TRBD2. Germline values: CDR1 MNHEY, CDR2 SMNVEV (reference sequence). This CDR3 spans 17 amino acids. Unmatched junction bases numbered 15, after V lost 5 bases and J lost 2 bases. The CDR3 DNA follows: TGTGCCAGCAGTCCCTCTAGCGGACTCCTAGGCCCCTACGAGCAGTACTTC. Translating it yields CASSPSSGLLGPYEQYF.

This clone is a singleton in its sample. The J gene is TRBJ1-2, the V gene TRBV7-9; maybe TRBD1 (5 bases). This CDR3 is built from 14 residues. CDR1 and CDR2 from the germline V gene are SEHNR and FQNEAQ (reference sequence). Trimming took 5 bases from V and 7 from J, leaving 17 bases between them. In DNA form, the CDR3 reads TGTGCCAGCAGCACCGTGAGGGACGGGGGTGGCTACACCTTC. This gives the protein CASSTVRDGGGYTF.

The rearrangement uses TRBV5-6 and TRBJ1-5; no firm D call. CDR1 and CDR2 (germline): SGHDT, YYEEEE. V lost 5 bases to trimming and J lost 1 base, with 4 bases between them. This CDR3 is 12 amino acids long. CDR3 nucleotides: TGTGCCAGCAGTTTCAGCAATCAGCCCCAGCATTTT. Translated, it gives CASSFSNQPQHF.

The rearrangement links TRBV5-1 to TRBJ2-1; TRBD1 might be the D (6 bases). This CDR3 region has 16 residues. Germline-derived CDR1 and CDR2 are SGHRS and YFSETQ. The V end was cut by 6 bases, the J end by 4 bases, with 20 bases between. DNA for the CDR3: TGCGCCAGCAACACTTCGCCGACAGGAGCGTACAATGAGCAGTTCTTC. Residues: CASNTSPTGAYNEQFF.

V and J are TRBV7-9 and TRBJ1-3, with no clear D. Germline CDR1 is SEHNR and CDR2 is FQNEAQ (reference sequence). Trimming stripped 5 bases from V and 0 bases from J, with 17 bases between. This CDR3 has 17 amino acids. The CDR3 nucleotides read TGTGCCAGCAGCCAACGCACCGCCTCCCCCTCTGGAAACACCATATATTTT. Translation: CASSQRTASPSGNTIYF.

This clone turned up a few times. The V call is TRBV9, the J call TRBJ2-7; TRBD2 might be the D (6 bases). This CDR3 has 14 amino acids. V was clipped by 0 bases and J by 3 bases, with 10 bases between them. Germline assignment: CDR1 SGDLS and CDR2 YYNGEE. As DNA, the CDR3 is TGTGCCAGCAGCGTAGCGGGGGAGAACTACGAGCAGTACTTC. It yields the protein CASSVAGENYEQYF.